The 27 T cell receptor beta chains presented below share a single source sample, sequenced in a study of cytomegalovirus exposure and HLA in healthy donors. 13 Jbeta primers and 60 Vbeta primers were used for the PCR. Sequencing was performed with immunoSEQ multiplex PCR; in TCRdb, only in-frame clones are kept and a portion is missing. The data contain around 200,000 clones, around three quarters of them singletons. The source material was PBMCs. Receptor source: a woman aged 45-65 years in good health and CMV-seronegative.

The CDR3 sequence is CASSDPIQGQPQHF. The DNA of the CDR3 is TGTGCCAGCAGTGATCCCATACAGGGCCAGCCCCAGCATTTT. V is TRBV2 and J is TRBJ1-5; D is possibly TRBD1 (6 bases). The germline CDR1 and CDR2 sequences are SNHLY and FYNNEI. V gave up 3 bases and J gave up 7 bases, with 13 bases separating them. This CDR3 is built from 14 residues.

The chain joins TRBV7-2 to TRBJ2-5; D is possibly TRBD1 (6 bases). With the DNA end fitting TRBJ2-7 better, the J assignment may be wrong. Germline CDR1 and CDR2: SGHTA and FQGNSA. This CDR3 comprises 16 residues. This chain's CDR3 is CASSSGQGHSSYEQYF. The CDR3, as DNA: TGTGCCAGCAGCTCGGGGCAGGGACACAGCTCCTACGAGCAGTACTTC.

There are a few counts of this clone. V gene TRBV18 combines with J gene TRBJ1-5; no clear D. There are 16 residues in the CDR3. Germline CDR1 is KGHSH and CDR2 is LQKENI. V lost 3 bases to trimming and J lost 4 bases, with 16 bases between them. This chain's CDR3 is CASSPTTLWLNQPQHF. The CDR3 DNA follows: TGTGCCAGCTCACCCACGACTCTGTGGTTAAATCAGCCCCAGCATTTT.

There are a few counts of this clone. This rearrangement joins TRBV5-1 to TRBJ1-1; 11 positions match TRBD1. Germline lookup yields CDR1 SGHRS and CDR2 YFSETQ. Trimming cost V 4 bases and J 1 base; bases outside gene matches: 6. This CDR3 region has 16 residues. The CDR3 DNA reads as TGCGCCAGCAGCCCGAGGACAGGGGGCGCGAACACTGAAGCTTTCTTT. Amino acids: CASSPRTGGANTEAFF.

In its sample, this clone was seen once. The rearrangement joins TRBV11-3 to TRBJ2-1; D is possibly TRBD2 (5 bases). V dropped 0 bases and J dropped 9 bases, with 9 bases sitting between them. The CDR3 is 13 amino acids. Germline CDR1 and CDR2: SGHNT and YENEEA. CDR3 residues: CASSLDRGREQFF. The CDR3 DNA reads TGTGCCAGCAGCTTAGACCGCGGGCGTGAGCAGTTCTTC.

The CDR3 reads CASSLTGTGVYEQYF. The CDR3 DNA reads TGTGCCAGCAGCTTAACCGGGACAGGGGTTTACGAGCAGTACTTC. The chain combines TRBV7-3 with TRBJ2-7; TRBD1 aligns across 10 bases. CDR1 and CDR2 (germline): SGHTA, FQGTGA. Unmatched junction bases numbered 3, after V lost 0 bases and J lost 4 bases. The CDR3 spans 15 residues.

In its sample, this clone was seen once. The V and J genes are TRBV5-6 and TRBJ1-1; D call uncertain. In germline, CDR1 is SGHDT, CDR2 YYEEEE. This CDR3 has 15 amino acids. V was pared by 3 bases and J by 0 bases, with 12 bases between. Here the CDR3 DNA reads TGTGCCAGCAGCTGGGCGAGACGTTTGAACACTGAAGCTTTCTTT. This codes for CASSWARRLNTEAFF.

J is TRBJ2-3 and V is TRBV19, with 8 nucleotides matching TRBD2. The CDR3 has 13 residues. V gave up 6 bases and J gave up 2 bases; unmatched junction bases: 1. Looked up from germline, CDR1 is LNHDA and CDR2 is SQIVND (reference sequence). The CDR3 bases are TGTGCCAGTAGACTAGCGGACACAGATACGCAGTATTTT. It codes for CASRLADTDTQYF.

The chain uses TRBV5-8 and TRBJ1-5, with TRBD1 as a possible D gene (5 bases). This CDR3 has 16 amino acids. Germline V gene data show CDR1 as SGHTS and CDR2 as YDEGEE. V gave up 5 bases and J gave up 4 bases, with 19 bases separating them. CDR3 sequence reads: CASRKLGEGPNQPQHF. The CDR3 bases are TGTGCCAGCAGGAAACTTGGGGAGGGGCCTAATCAGCCCCAGCATTTT. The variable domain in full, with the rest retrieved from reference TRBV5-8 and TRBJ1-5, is EAGVTQSPTHLIKTRGQQATLRCSPISGHTSVYWYQQALGLGLQFLLWYDEGEERNRGNFPPRFSGRQFPNYSSELNVNALELEDSALYLCASRKLGEGPNQPQHFGDGTRLSIL.

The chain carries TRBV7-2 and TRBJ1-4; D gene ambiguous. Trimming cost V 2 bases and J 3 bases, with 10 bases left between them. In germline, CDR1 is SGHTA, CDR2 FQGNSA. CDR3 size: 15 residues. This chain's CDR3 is CASSLKHGANEKLFF. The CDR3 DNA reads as TGTGCCAGCAGCTTAAAACACGGGGCTAATGAAAAACTGTTTTTT. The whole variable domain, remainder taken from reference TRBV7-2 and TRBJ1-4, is GAGVSQSPSNKVTEKGKDVELRCDPISGHTALYWYRQSLGQGLEFLIYFQGNSAPDKSGLPSDRFSAERTGGSVSTLTIQRTQQEDSAVYLCASSLKHGANEKLFFGSGTQLSVL.

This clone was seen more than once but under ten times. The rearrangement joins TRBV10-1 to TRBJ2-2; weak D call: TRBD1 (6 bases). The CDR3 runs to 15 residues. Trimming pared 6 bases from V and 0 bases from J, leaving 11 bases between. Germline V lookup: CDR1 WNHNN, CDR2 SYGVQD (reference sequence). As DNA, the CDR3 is TGCGCCAGCAGGGACAGCCGTTCGAACACCGGGGAGCTGTTTTTT. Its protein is CASRDSRSNTGELFF.

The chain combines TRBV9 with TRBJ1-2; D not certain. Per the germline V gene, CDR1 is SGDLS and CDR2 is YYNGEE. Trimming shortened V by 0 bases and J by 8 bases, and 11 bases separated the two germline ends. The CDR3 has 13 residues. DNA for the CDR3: TGTGCCAGCAGCGTAGGAGCCGAGCGAGGCTACACCTTC. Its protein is CASSVGAERGYTF. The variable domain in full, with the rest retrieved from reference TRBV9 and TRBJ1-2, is DSGVTQTPKHLITATGQRVTLRCSPRSGDLSVYWYQQSLDQGLQFLIQYYNGEERAKGNILERFSAQQFPDLHSELNLSSLELGDSALYFCASSVGAERGYTFGSGTRLTVV.

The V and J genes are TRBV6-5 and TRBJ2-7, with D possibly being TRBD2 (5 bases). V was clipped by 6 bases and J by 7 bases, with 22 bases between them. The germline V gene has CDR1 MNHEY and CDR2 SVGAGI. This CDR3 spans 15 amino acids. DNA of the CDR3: TGTGCCAGCAGCTCCCCCCCAGGCGCCACGGGGGAGCAGTACTTC. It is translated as CASSSPPGATGEQYF.

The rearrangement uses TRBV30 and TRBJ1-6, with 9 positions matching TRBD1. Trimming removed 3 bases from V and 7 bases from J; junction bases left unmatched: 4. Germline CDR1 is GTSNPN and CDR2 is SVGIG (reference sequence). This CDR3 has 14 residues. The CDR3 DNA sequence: TGTGCCTGGAGCCACGACAGGGGGAATTCACCCCTCCACTTT. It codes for CAWSHDRGNSPLHF.

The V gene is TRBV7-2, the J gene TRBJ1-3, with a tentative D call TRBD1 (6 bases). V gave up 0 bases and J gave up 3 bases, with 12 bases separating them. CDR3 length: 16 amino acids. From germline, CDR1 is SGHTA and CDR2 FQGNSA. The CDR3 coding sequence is TGTGCCAGCAGCTTAGCGGCAGGGGCAAGTGGAAACACCATATATTTT. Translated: CASSLAAGASGNTIYF.

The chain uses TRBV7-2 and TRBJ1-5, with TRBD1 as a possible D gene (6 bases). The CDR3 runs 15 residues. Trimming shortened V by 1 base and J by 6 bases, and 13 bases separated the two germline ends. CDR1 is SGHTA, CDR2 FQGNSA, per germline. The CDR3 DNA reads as TGTGCCAGCAGCTTAGGGCAGGGGTCCGCTCAGCCCCAGCATTTT. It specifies CASSLGQGSAQPQHF.

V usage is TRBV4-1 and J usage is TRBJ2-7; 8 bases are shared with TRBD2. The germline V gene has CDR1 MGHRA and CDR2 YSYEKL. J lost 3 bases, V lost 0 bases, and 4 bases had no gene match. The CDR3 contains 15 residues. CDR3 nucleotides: TGCGCCAGCAGCCAAGAATTGGGACTAGTCTACGAGCAGTACTTC. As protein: CASSQELGLVYEQYF.

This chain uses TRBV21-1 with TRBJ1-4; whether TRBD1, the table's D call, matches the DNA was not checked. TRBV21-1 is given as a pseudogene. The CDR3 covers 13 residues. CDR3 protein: CASSMTGGSKLFF. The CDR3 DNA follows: TGTGCCAGCAGCATGACAGGGGGTTCAAAACTGTTTTTT.

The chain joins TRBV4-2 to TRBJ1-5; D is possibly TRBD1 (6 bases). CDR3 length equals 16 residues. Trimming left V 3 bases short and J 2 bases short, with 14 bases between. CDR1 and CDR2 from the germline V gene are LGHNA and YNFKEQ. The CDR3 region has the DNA TGTGCCAGCAGCCAGGAACAGGGAAAAGGCAATCAGCCCCAGCATTTT. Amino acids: CASSQEQGKGNQPQHF.

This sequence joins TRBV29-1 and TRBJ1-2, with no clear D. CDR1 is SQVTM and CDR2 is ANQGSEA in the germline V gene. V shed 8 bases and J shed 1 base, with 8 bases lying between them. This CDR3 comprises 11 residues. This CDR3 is CSSIVNYGYTF. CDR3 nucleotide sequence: TGCAGCTCGATAGTTAACTATGGCTACACCTTC.

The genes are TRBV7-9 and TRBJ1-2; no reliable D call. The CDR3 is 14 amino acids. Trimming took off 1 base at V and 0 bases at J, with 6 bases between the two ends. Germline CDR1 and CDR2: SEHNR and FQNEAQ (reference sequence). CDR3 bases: TGTGCCAGCAGCTTAGTAGTAGCTAACTATGGCTACACCTTC. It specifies CASSLVVANYGYTF.

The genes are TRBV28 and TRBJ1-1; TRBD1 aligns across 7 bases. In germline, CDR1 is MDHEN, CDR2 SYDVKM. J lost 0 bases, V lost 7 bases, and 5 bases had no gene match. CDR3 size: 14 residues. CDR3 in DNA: TGTGCCAGCACCGAGGACAGGCTGAACACTGAAGCTTTCTTT. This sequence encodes CASTEDRLNTEAFF.

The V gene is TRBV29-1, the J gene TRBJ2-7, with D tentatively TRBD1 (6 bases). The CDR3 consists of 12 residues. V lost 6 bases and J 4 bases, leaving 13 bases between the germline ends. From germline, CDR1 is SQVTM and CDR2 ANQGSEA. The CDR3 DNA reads TGCAGCGTCGGGACATCCCCATACGAGCAGTACTTC. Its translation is CSVGTSPYEQYF.

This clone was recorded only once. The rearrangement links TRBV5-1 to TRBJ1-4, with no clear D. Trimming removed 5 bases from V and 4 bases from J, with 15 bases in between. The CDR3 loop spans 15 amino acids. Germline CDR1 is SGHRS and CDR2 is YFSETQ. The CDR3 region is CASRQNSKNNEKLFF. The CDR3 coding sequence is TGCGCCAGCAGACAGAACAGCAAGAATAATGAAAAACTGTTTTTT. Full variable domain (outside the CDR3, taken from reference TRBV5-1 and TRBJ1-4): KAGVTQTPRYLIKTRGQQVTLSCSPISGHRSVSWYQQTPGQGLQFLFEYFSETQRNKGNFPGRFSGRQFSNSRSEMNVSTLELGDSALYLCASRQNSKNNEKLFFGSGTQLSVL.

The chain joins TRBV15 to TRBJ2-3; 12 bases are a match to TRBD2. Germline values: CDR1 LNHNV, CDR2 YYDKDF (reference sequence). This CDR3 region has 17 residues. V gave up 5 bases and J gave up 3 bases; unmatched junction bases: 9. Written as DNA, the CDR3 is TGTGCCACCAGCCGAAGGACTAGCGGGATAGGGACAGATACGCAGTATTTT. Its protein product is CATSRRTSGIGTDTQYF. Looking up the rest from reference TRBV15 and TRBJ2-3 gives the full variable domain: DAMVIQNPRYQVTQFGKPVTLSCSQTLNHNVMYWYQQKSSQAPKLLFHYYDKDFNNEADTPDNFQSRRPNTSFCFLDIRSPGLGDTAMYLCATSRRTSGIGTDTQYFGPGTRLTVL.

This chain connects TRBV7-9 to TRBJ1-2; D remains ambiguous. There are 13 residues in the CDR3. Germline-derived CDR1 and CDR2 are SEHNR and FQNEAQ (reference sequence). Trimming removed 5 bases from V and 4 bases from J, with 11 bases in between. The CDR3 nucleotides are TGTGCCAGCAGCCCCACTGACATCTATGGCTACACCTTC. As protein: CASSPTDIYGYTF.

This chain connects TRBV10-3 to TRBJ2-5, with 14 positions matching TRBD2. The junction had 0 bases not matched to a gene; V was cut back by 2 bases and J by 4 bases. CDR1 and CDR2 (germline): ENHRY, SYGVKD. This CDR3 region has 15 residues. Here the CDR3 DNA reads TGTGCCATCAGTGAGGGGACTAGCGGGAGAGAGACCCAGTACTTC. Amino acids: CAISEGTSGRETQYF.